This is a list of T cell receptor beta chains from one sample in a study of early T cells in non-severe SARS-CoV-2 infection. TCRdb analysed the 5' RACE reads with MiXCR anew, one entry per CDR3 protein. The data hold 75,000 to 95,000 distinct CDR3 sequences, with 16% observed a single time. The input for sequencing was whole blood, taken at baseline. Receptors were obtained from an adult who was a healthcare worker with PCR-confirmed SARS-CoV-2 infection or an uninfected control (not recorded which). Both conserved end residues are part of each CDR3. The D gene is left open where the match is weak. Clone size is not always given. Where it is, it says once, few, many or a class for expanded clones.

D | size | J | V | DNA | CDR3
. | many | TRBJ2-7 | TRBV7-9 | TGTGCCAGCAGCCCCGACTTACAGTTCTACGAGCAGTACTTC | CASSPDLQFYEQYF
. | . | TRBJ2-1 | TRBV7-9 | TGTGCCAGCAGCCCGGTCGCGAATGAGCAGTTCTTC | CASSPVANEQFF
TRBD2 | . | TRBJ2-3 | TRBV11-2 | TGTGCCAGCAGCTTAGAGCGGGAGTTCCCCACAGATACGCAGTATTTT | CASSLEREFPTDTQYF
. | few | TRBJ2-1 | TRBV11-3 | TGTGCCAGCAGCTTAGAGCGGGGGCCCACCAATGAGCAGTTCTTC | CASSLERGPTNEQFF
TRBD2 | few | TRBJ2-7 | TRBV20-1 | TGCAGTGCTAGTCCCGGGACTACAGTGCAGTACTTC | CSASPGTTVQYF
. | few | TRBJ1-2 | TRBV25-1 | TGTGCCAGCAGTAGCCCCGGGGCCCTTTATGGCTACACCTTC | CASSSPGALYGYTF
. | many | TRBJ2-3 | TRBV14 | TGTGCCAGCAGCCCCGGACACGTACCTCGGTATTTT | CASSPGHVPRYF
TRBD1 | . | TRBJ1-1 | TRBV9 | TGTGCCAGCAGCGGGGCAGGGGGCCTGAACACTGAAGCTTTCTTT | CASSGAGGLNTEAFF
TRBD1 | few | TRBJ2-7 | TRBV5-1 | TGCGCCAGCAGCTTGGAGTTGGGACAGACCTACGAGCAGTACTTC | CASSLELGQTYEQYF
. | few | TRBJ2-1 | TRBV21-1 | TGTGCCAGCAGCAAAGGGCGTCGGGGCGAGCAGTTCTTC | CASSKGRRGEQFF
. | . | TRBJ1-1 | TRBV5-1 | TGCGCCAGCAGCTCTTCGGAGGGCACTGAAGCTTTCTTT | CASSSSEGTEAFF
. | few | TRBJ2-2 | TRBV29-1 | TGCAGCGTTGAACTAAGGGCTAGCAACACCGGGGAGCTGTTTTTT | CSVELRASNTGELFF
. | . | TRBJ2-7 | TRBV14 | TGTGCCAGCAGCCAATCCCGGGGTAGCGGAGTCCCTATCGAGCAGTACTTC | CASSQSRGSGVPIEQYF
. | many | TRBJ2-7 | TRBV2 | TGTGCCAGCAGTGGCCTTGCCGAGCAGTACTTC | CASSGLAEQYF
. | few | TRBJ1-5 | TRBV28 | TGTGCCAGCAGTCCCTCCCCAGCGGAGGAGCATCAGCAGCCCCAGCATTTT | CASSPSPAEEHQQPQHF
TRBD1 | few | TRBJ2-3 | TRBV5-1 | TGCGCCAGCAGCCTGGACAGGGAGGACGATACGCAGTATTTT | CASSLDREDDTQYF
. | few | TRBJ1-1 | TRBV19 | TGTGCCAGTAGTGCTACCGGGACGGTGAACACTGAAGCTTTCTTT | CASSATGTVNTEAFF
. | . | TRBJ1-1 | TRBV7-9 | TGTGCCAGCAGCTTATCAGGCTCTGAAGCTTTCTTT | CASSLSGSEAFF
. | once | TRBJ2-7 | TRBV27 | TGTGCCAGCAGTCCCGTAGGGAAGGGTGAAGGCGAGCAGTACTTC | CASSPVGKGEGEQYF
TRBD2 | . | TRBJ2-3 | TRBV2 | TGTGCCAGCAGGCAAAGGACTAGCGGGACCCGAAATACGCAGTATTTT | CASRQRTSGTRNTQYF
TRBD2 | few | TRBJ2-7 | TRBV11-2 | TGTGCCAGCAGCGAGAGCGGGACTACCTACGAGCAGTACTTC | CASSESGTTYEQYF
TRBD2 | few | TRBJ2-3 | TRBV5-1 | TGCGCCAGCAGTCACCGAGGAGCGGGGATAAGCACAGATACGCAGTATTTT | CASSHRGAGISTDTQYF
. | . | TRBJ2-2 | TRBV6-1 | TGTGCCAGCAGAGGTTTACAGGGAGTTTACACCGGGGAGCTGTTTTTT | CASRGLQGVYTGELFF
. | . | TRBJ1-2 | TRBV5-1 | TGCGCCAGCAGCTTGCGACGGTTCTATGGCTACACCTTC | CASSLRRFYGYTF
. | many | TRBJ2-3 | TRBV6-1 | TGTGCCAGCAGTGAGATGGACTTCACAGATACGCAGTATTTT | CASSEMDFTDTQYF
. | few | TRBJ2-1 | TRBV18 | TGTGCCAGCTCACCACCTCGGCACAATGAGCAGTTCTTC | CASSPPRHNEQFF
. | few | TRBJ2-7 | TRBV19 | TGTGCCAGTAGTATAGGACCAGGATACGAGCAGTACTTC | CASSIGPGYEQYF
. | . | TRBJ2-5 | TRBV9 | TGTGCCAGCAGCGTGGCAGGGATATCAGAGACCCAGTACTTC | CASSVAGISETQYF
TRBD2 | . | TRBJ2-7 | TRBV15 | TGTGCCACGAAACTAGCGGGAGGAAACGAGCAGTACTTC | CATKLAGGNEQYF
. | many | TRBJ2-1 | TRBV5-1 | TGCGCCAGCAGCGTGCGGGGATCGGACAATGAGCAGTTCTTC | CASSVRGSDNEQFF
. | . | TRBJ1-1 | TRBV6-5 | TGTGCCAGCAGTTATTCCGACAGACTCAACACTGAAGCTTTCTTT | CASSYSDRLNTEAFF
TRBD1 | many | TRBJ1-1 | TRBV3-1 | TGTGCCAGCAGCCAACTGGGACAGGGGAACACTGAAGCTTTCTTT | CASSQLGQGNTEAFF
. | . | TRBJ2-1 | TRBV5-8 | TGTGCCAGCAGGGGTGGCTCGGGCAATGAGCAGTTCTTC | CASRGGSGNEQFF
. | . | TRBJ1-5 | TRBV6-1 | TGTGCCAGCAGTGATTCAGGGTTTAAACAGCCCCAGCATTTT | CASSDSGFKQPQHF
. | . | TRBJ1-1 | TRBV5-6 | TGTGCCAGCAGCATAGGGGTGGATAGAGGTGAAGCTTTCTTT | CASSIGVDRGEAFF
TRBD2 | . | TRBJ2-7 | TRBV28 | TGTGCCAGCAGCCGCACCGGGACTAGTCAAATCCAGCAGTACTTC | CASSRTGTSQIQQYF
. | few | TRBJ2-1 | TRBV10-2 | TGCGCCACCGAACAGGGCCCGGGGGAGCAGTTCTTC | CATEQGPGEQFF
TRBD1 | many | TRBJ2-3 | TRBV24-1 | TGTGCCACCAGGGAGGGACAGGACACAGATACGCAGTATTTT | CATREGQDTDTQYF
TRBD2 | . | TRBJ2-5 | TRBV7-3 | TGTGCCAGCAGCTTAACGTCGGGAGGAGAGACCCAGTACTTC | CASSLTSGGETQYF